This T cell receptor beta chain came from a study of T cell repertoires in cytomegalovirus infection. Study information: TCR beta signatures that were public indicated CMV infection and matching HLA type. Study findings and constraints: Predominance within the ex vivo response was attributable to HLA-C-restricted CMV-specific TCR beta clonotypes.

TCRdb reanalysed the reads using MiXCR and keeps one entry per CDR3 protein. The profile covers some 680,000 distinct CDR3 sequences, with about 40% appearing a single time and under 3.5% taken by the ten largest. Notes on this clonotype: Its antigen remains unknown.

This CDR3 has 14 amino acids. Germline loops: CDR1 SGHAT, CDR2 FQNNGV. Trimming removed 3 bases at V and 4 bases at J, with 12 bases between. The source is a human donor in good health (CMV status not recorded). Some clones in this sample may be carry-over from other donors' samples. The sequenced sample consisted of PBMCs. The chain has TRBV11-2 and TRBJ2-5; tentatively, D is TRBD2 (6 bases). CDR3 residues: CASSLGGEAETQYF. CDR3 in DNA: TGTGCCAGCAGCTTGGGGGGAGAGGCAGAGACCCAGTACTTC. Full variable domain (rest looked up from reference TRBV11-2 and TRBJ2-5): EAGVAQSPRYKIIEKRQSVAFWCNPISGHATLYWYQQILGQGPKLLIQFQNNGVVDDSQLPKDRFSAERLKGVDSTLKIQPAKLEDSAVYLCASSLGGEAETQYFGPGTRLLVL.